This paragraph covers one T cell receptor beta chain sequence. This clonotype was picked up many times. Its target antigen remains unknown. The sample holds no much larger clone one base away, and base qualities are not on file. This specimen comes from a study of T cells after yellow fever vaccination (dated by TCRdb to between 2018 and 2021). Study-wide context: The SMART-Seq v4 Ultra Low Input RNA kit was used to prepare libraries from fractions with low cell numbers. Bulk TCR alpha and beta repertoires were sequenced longitudinally to track T-cell clones before and after primary and booster YFV17D yellow fever vaccination. Two healthy male donors, one aged 18 to 30 and one aged 30 to 40 years, made up the cohort. Blood was drawn at multiple timepoints before and after primary and secondary immunization, with bulk PBMC replicates and cell subsets isolated.

Sample treatment or condition, as interpreted from the label and publication: live attenuated yellow fever vaccine strain. PBMCs were isolated from peripheral blood using a standard Ficoll-Paque protocol. Dynabeads CD4 and CD8 positive selection kits were used to isolate the CD4 and CD8 T-cell fractions. RNA was extracted with TriZol from bulk PBMCs, CD4 and CD8 fractions, and dextramer-positive and dextramer-negative fractions. V was cut back by 4 bases and J by 4 bases, leaving a gap of 17 bases between them. The germline V gene (reference sequence) sets CDR1 to MNHEY and CDR2 to SMNVEV. Measured from the cysteine to the phenylalanine, the CDR3 is 16 residues long. The only DNA kept is the CDR3, 48 bases in frame from the first base. The investigation overall reported the following: A small fraction of clonotypes showed up in both the CD4 and CD8 compartments, probably as a result of convergent recombination. Most clones expanded after primary vaccination (approximately 96% of CD4 and approximately 90% of CD8) were re-detected after the booster, suggesting that broad memory maintenance occurred. The secondary T-cell response was weaker than the primary response but faster, peaking on day 5 instead of day 15. FACS-sorted repertoires could contain abundant contaminating clonotypes from the bulk population, so computational filtering was required. Because only a couple of donors were included in the study, the extent to which the findings can be generalized is limited.

TCR cDNA was synthesized by 5'RACE template switching, which introduced a universal primer site and unique molecular identifiers. Priming of cDNA synthesis was performed from both the TCR alpha and TCR beta constant segments. Libraries were amplified in two PCR steps, with sample barcodes and sequencing adapters added in the second step. Libraries were sequenced on Illumina HiSeq 2500 (2x100 bp) or NovaSeq (2x150 bp). As for the authors' bioinformatics: MIGEC was used to demultiplex reads and collapse the reads into UMI consensus sequences, and MiXCR was used for V(D)J alignment. Vaccine-responding clonotypes were defined with edgeR using replicate PBMC samples, requiring FDR below 0.01 and a log2 fold change above 5 up to day 15. Each bulk clonotype was labeled CD4 or CD8 based on which sequenced repertoire, CD4 or CD8, contained the clonotype at higher abundance. The raw public data were reprocessed by TCRdb itself: fastp quality trimming at Q25, MiXCR clonotype calling, in-frame beta chains only. Each CDR3 protein appears once, grouped with its most common genes and DNA. TCRdb's processing, not the authors' own work, is the source of the V and J calls. The sample data list under 300,000 distinct CDR3 sequences, and less than 9% of these were observed just once. The top ten hold roughly 0.86% of the sample.

The clonotype comes from a man aged 25-40 years who received the YFV17D yellow fever vaccine. The sample here was CD4+ T cells sorted from PBMCs, taken 15 days after the yellow fever booster vaccination. The chain employs TRBV27 and TRBJ2-4; the D segment could be TRBD1, given 5 matching bases. For the CDR3, the sequence is CASSSLHQSGKNIQYF. The DNA is TGTGCCAGCAGTTCGCTACACCAGTCAGGGAAAAACATTCAGTACTTC.